The source of this T cell receptor (beta chain) is a study of T cells in Graves' hyperthyroidism and ophthalmopathy (dated by TCRdb to the late 2010s). In terms of the full investigation: Peripheral blood was sampled at the time of initial diagnosis, prior to any treatment. After blood sampling, hyperthyroidism patients were treated with methimazole at a starting dose of 30 mg daily, and ophthalmopathy patients were treated with high-dose intravenous methylprednisolone. According to the paper, TCR Vbeta CDR3 sequencing was carried out on some 140 peripheral blood samples, which came from about 45 ophthalmopathy, 75 to 80 hyperthyroidism and approximately 17 progressor patients. Prospective prediction of ophthalmopathy was tested in an independent validation cohort of under 20 hyperthyroidism patients and 17 patients who later progressed to ophthalmopathy. TCR V-J signatures able to tell the groups apart were searched for in a discovery cohort of 100 or so patients, of whom 40 to 45 had Graves' ophthalmopathy and around 56 had stable Graves' hyperthyroidism. The study also compared thyroid tissue and blood T-cell repertoires from five or six Graves' hyperthyroidism patients. The 100 discovery patients were divided at random into training and test sets in a 7:3 ratio. Results and caveats for the whole study, not just this receptor: In validation, the model predicted progression to ophthalmopathy with approximately 70% sensitivity and 72% to 75% specificity, a median of roughly seven months before onset. Most expanded thyroid clonotypes (frequency above 0.001) were also found in blood, which suggests that blood repertoires may mirror thyroid immune responses. A model built on a 13 V-J signature distinguished ophthalmopathy from stable hyperthyroidism, reaching about 89% sensitivity and under 84% specificity in cross-validation and 80%/75% in testing. No statistical method was used to fix the sample size in advance, and group allocation was not hidden from the investigators.

Ophthalmopathy patients had moderately to severely active disease, with a Clinical Activity Score of 3 or more, a NOSPECS grade of 4 or more, and a disease duration of less than 3 months. Any patient with an uncontrolled infection, another autoimmune disease, pregnancy or lactation was excluded. Clinical symptoms, serum thyroxine and TRAb, thyroid ultrasound, and orbital computed tomography formed the basis for the diagnoses. PBMCs were isolated from about 10 ml of fresh peripheral blood by Ficoll-Paque density gradient centrifugation. Trizol reagent was used to extract total RNA, and RNA quality was then checked on an Agilent 2100 Bioanalyzer. TCR beta CDR3 regions were amplified from RNA transcripts. For the first round of RT-PCR on the TCR CDR3, the HTBI primer set was used together with the Qiagen OneStep RT-PCR kit. Libraries were constructed in a second round of multiplex PCR, after which size selection and purification were performed. Libraries were sequenced paired-end with 100 bp reads on an Illumina HiSeq2000. The study's processing was this. Raw data were processed with SOAPnuke, discarding reads with adapters, uncalled bases, mean Phred below 15, or no exact constant-primer or identifier match. High-quality paired reads were merged using COPE v1.2.5, and each unique nucleotide sequence was defined as a clonotype. MiTCR v1.1 was used to align the clonotypes against IMGT TRBV, TRBD and TRBJ reference segments. The analysis was restricted to V-J combinations with a frequency above 0.0001, which together covered 98% to 99.2% of the repertoires. The TCS score was defined as the ratio of F50 (clonal expansion) to E x V (chaos), calculated using BLOSUM62-based TCRdist between CDR3 peptides within each V-J. Welch's t-statistics and random forest reduced several hundred V-J features to 10 to 15, which were used in a naive Bayes classifier (R e1071). The raw public reads went through TCRdb reprocessing: fastp at Q25, MiXCR clone calling, in-frame beta chains kept. Every CDR3 protein is listed once, alongside the most common genes and DNA of its rows. These V and J calls are TCRdb output, not the study's own analysis. The sample table shows about half a million distinct CDR3 sequences, and around a quarter are seen once. About 10% of the sample belongs to the ten largest clones.

This clonotype was seen repeatedly, ten times or more. The antigen it binds to is not known. Within one base of it there is no much larger clone, and no base qualities were kept. The sequencing input was blood. The receptor was derived from a woman aged 30 to 39 with Graves' ophthalmopathy.

Here is the DNA: TGTGCCAGCAGTTCCTCGGACAGGGGGAACGAGCAGTACTTC. This translates into CASSSSDRGNEQYF. The V gene is TRBV27 and the J gene is TRBJ2-7, and 10 junctional nucleotides match TRBD1. The germline V gene (reference sequence) gives CDR1 as MNHEY and CDR2 as SMNVEV. The CDR3 has 14 amino acids, counting the end cysteine and phenylalanine. Kept here is only the CDR3 DNA, which spans 42 bases and is read in frame from base 1. Trimming leaves V shorter by 4 bases and J shorter by 5 bases, with the junction holding 5 bases beyond the gene matches.